This TCR beta chain was observed in a study of blood T cell repertoires in COVID-19. Assay used: immunoSEQ multiplex PCR; TCRdb lists only in-frame clones, some missing. The data show some 250,000 clones, 75% to 90% seen once. The germline V gene has CDR1 LNHNV and CDR2 YYDKDF (reference sequence). J lost 2 bases, V lost 7 bases, and 6 bases had no gene match. This CDR3 region has 15 residues. The TCR originated in a man aged 25 to 40 with active or convalescent COVID-19. The V gene is TRBV15, the J gene TRBJ2-3; 10 bases agree with TRBD1. Sequencing input: peripheral blood. The CDR3 DNA is TGTGCCACCACCATGGGGACAGGGGCCACAGATACGCAGTATTTT. It is translated as CATTMGTGATDTQYF.